This T cell receptor (beta chain) was captured by sequencing in a study of blood T cells in healthy people across ages. A J-beta primer mix and a sample-barcoded 5' primer were used in a second PCR of about 7 to 12 cycles. TCRdb called the 5' RACE reads again in MiXCR, with one record for every CDR3 protein. The data show over 600,000 distinct CDR3 sequences, with roughly 21% seen just once and roughly 3.6% held by the top ten. Note on this clonotype: What it binds is unknown. A read error may account for a junction end that differs from germline.

Regarding the study as a whole: Expanded clonotype shifts may have been confounded, as the donors had an unknown CMV status.

Germline V gene data show CDR1 as SGHRS and CDR2 as YFSETQ. The CDR3 has 13 residues. V gene TRBV5-1 combines with J gene TRBJ2-2; no clear D gene. Sequences were obtained from blood. The TCR was taken from a man in his 70s in good health. The CDR3 sequence: CTSSLVGTGELFF. As DNA, the CDR3 is TGCACCAGCAGCTTGGTTGGCACCGGGGAGCTGTTTTTT.